Below, one TCR beta chain is given with its context. Trimming pared 4 bases from V and 0 bases from J, leaving 10 bases between. The CDR3 has 15 amino acids. This sample was taken from a study of blood T cell repertoires in COVID-19. Study overall: There were acute and convalescent COVID-19 samples, and they came from the United States, Italy and Spain. The analysed material was cDNA or gDNA that came from T cells, B-cell-depleted T cells, or PBMCs.

Profiling relied on immunoSEQ multiplex PCR, and the TCRdb table lists in-frame clones only, not all of them. This sample has over 10,000 clones, with 86% found just once. This sequence was found in a man at least 80 years old with acute or convalescent COVID-19. The chain employs TRBV6-7 and TRBJ1-3; D uncertain. TRBV6-7 has ORF status, its function being uncertain. The sample comprised peripheral blood. The DNA of the CDR3 is TGTGCCAGCAGTTCCTACCTCCTCTCTGGAAACACCATATATTTT. Translating gives CASSSYLLSGNTIYF.